This T cell receptor (beta chain) stems from a study of post-analysis software for immune sequencing data. Note on this clonotype: Antigen unknown.

Trimming removed 2 bases at V and 8 bases at J, with 10 bases between. CDR3 length equals 13 residues. Per germline, CDR1 MRHNA and CDR2 SNTAGT. Regarding the study as a whole: Patients used several TRBV segments, including TRBV5-6, TRBV5-1 and TRBV20-1, more often than controls.

The authors incorporated unique molecular identifiers into the TCR beta cDNA libraries. Input of roughly 0.95 to 10 million T cells yielded 400,000 to 550,000 cDNA molecules. MiXCR was run by TCRdb on the PCR reads, yielding one entry per CDR3 protein. The repertoire holds fewer than 700,000 distinct CDR3 sequences, with 44% as singletons. Material for sequencing was blood. The TCR was taken from a girl between 5 and 17 years old with multiple sclerosis. The chain carries TRBV6-4 and TRBJ2-1; D remains ambiguous. CDR3 DNA: TGTGCCAGCAGTGACGAGCCCGGGTATGAGCAGTTCTTC. It translates to CASSDEPGYEQFF.